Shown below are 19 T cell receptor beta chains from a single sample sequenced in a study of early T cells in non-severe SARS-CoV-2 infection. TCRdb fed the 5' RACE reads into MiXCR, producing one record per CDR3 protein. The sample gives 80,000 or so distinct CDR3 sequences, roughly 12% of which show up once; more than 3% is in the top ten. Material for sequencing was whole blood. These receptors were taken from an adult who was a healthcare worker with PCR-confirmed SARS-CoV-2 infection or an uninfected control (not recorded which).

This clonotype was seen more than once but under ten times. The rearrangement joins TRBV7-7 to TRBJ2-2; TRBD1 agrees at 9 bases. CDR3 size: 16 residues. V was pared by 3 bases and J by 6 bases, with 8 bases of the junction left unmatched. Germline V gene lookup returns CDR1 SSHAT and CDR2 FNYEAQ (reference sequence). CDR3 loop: CASSLTGTGMPGELFF. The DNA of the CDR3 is TGTGCCAGCAGCTTGACCGGGACAGGGATGCCCGGGGAGCTGTTTTTT.

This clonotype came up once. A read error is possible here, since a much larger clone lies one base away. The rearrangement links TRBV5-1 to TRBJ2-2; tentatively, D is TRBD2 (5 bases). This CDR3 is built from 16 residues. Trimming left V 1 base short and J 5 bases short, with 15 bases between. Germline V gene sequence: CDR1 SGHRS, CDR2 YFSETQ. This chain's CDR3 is CASSLLGRVKTGELFF. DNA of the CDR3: TGCGCCAGCAGCTTGCTGGGGAGAGTGAAGACCGGGGAGCTGTTTTTT.

This chain's CDR3 is CASSLLAGANTGELFF. The CDR3, as DNA: TGTGCCAGCAGCCTGTTAGCGGGCGCGAACACCGGGGAGCTGTTTTTT. The chain uses TRBV7-6 and TRBJ2-2, with 7 bases identical to TRBD2. Germline lookup yields CDR1 SGHVS and CDR2 FNYEAQ. The CDR3 consists of 16 residues. The V gene end was trimmed by 5 bases and the J gene end by 0 bases; junction bases not matched to a gene: 6.

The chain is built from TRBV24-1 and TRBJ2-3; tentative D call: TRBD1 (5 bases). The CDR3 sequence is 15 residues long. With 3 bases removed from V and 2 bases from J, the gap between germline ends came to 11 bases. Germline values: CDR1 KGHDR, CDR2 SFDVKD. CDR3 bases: TGTGCCACCAGTGATCGGGCAGGGCCCACAGATACGCAGTATTTT. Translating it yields CATSDRAGPTDTQYF.

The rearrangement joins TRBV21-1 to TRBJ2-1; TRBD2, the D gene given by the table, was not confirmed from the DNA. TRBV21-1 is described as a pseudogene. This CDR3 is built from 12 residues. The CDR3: CASSKAGLQQFF. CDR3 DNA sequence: TGTGCCAGCAGCAAAGCGGGACTACAGCAGTTCTTC.

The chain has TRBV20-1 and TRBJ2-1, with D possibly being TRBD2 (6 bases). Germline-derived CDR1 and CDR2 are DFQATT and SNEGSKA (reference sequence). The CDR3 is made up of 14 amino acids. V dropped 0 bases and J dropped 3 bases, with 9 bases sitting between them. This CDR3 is CSAREGGNYNEQFF. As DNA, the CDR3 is TGCAGTGCTAGAGAGGGGGGAAACTACAATGAGCAGTTCTTC.

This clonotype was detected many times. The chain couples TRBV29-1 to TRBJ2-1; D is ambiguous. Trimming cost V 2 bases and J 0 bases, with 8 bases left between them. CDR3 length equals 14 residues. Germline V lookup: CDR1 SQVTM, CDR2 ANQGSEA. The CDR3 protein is CSVEWDSSYNEQFF. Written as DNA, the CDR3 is TGCAGCGTTGAATGGGATAGCTCCTACAATGAGCAGTTCTTC.

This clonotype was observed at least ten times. The CDR3 here is CSAQTSGRVDEQYF. The CDR3 coding sequence is TGCAGCGCTCAGACTAGCGGGAGAGTCGACGAGCAGTACTTC. V usage is TRBV29-1 and J usage is TRBJ2-7; 12 bases line up with TRBD2. V was pared by 7 bases and J by 5 bases, with 9 bases of the junction left unmatched. This CDR3 has 14 residues. In germline, CDR1 is SQVTM, CDR2 ANQGSEA.

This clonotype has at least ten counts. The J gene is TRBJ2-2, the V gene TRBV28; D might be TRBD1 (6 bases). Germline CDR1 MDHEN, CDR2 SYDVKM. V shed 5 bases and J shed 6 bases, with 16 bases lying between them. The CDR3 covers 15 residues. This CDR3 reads CASSQYTGSAGELFF. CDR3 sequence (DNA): TGTGCCAGCAGTCAATATACAGGGAGTGCCGGGGAGCTGTTTTTT.

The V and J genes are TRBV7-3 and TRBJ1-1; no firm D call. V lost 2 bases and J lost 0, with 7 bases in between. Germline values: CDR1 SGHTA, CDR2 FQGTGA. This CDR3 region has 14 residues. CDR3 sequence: CASSLVLLNTEAFF. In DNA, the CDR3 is TGTGCCAGCAGCTTAGTACTTTTGAACACTGAAGCTTTCTTT.

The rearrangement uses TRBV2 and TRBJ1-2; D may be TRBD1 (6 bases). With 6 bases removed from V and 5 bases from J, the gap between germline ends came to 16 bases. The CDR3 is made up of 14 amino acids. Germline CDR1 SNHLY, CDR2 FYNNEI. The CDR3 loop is CASSQGQILYGYTF. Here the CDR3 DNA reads TGTGCCAGCAGCCAAGGACAGATTCTGTATGGCTACACCTTC. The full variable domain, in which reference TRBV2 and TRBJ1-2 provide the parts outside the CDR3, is EPEVTQTPSHQVTQMGQEVILRCVPISNHLYFYWYRQILGQKVEFLVSFYNNEISEKSEIFDDQFSVERPDGSNFTLKIRSTKLEDSAMYFCASSQGQILYGYTFGSGTRLTVV.

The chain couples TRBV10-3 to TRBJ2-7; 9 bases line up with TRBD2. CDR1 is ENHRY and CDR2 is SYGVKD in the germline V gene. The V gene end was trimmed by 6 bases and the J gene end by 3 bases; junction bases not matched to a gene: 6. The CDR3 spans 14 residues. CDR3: CAISTGTSSYEQYF. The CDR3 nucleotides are TGTGCCATCAGCACCGGGACTAGCAGCTACGAGCAGTACTTC.

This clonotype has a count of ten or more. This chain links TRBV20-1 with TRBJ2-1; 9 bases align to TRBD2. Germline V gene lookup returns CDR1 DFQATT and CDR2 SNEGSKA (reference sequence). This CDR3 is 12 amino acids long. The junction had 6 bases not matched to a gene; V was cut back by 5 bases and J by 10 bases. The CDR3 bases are TGCAGTGCTCGGTTAGCGGGAGAAGAGCAGTTCTTC. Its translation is CSARLAGEEQFF.

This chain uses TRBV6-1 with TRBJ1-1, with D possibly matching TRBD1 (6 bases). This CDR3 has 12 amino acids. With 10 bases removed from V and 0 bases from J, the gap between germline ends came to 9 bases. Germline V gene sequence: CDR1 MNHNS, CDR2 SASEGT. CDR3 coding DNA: TGTGCCACCAGGGGCGTGAACACTGAAGCTTTCTTT. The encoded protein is CATRGVNTEAFF.

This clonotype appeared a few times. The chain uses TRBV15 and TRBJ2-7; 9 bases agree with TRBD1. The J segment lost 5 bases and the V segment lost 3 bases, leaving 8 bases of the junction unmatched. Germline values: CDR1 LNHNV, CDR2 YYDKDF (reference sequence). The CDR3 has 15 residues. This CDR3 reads CATSSIGQGFHEQYF. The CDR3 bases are TGTGCCACCAGCAGTATTGGACAGGGGTTCCACGAGCAGTACTTC.

The CDR3, as DNA: TGTGCCAGCTCAAGGTCCGCTAGCGGGAGTTCAAGAGGGGCCAACGTCCTGACTTTC. It translates to CASSRSASGSSRGANVLTF. J is TRBJ2-6 and V is TRBV18; the match to TRBD2 covers 10 bases. Germline values: CDR1 KGHSH, CDR2 LQKENI. This CDR3 has 19 amino acids. V lost 5 bases and J lost 4; bases outside the gene matches: 14. Based on the CDR3 plus reference TRBV18 and TRBJ2-6, the full variable domain is NAGVMQNPRHLVRRRGQEARLRCSPMKGHSHVYWYRQLPEEGLKFMVYLQKENIIDESGMPKERFSAEFPKEGPSILRIQQVVRGDSAAYFCASSRSASGSSRGANVLTFGAGSRLTVL.

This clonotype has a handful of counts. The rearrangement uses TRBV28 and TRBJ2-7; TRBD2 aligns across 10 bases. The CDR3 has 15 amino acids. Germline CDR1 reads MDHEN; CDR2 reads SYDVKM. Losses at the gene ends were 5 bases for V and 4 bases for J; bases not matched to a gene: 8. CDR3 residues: CASSTSSSGSYEQYF. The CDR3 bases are TGTGCCAGCAGTACCTCTTCTAGCGGGAGTTACGAGCAGTACTTC.

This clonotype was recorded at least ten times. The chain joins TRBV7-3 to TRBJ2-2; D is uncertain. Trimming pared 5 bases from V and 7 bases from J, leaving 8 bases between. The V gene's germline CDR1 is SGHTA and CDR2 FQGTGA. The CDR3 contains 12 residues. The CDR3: CASSLLDGELFF. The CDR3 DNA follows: TGTGCCAGCAGCCTTCTGGACGGGGAGCTGTTTTTT.

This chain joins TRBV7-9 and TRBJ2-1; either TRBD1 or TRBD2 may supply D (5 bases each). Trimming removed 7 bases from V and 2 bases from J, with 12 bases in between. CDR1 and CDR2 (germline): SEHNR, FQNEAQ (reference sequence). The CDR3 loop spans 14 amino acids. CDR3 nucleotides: TGTGCCAGCACTAATATGGGGGCCTACAATGAGCAGTTCTTC. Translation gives CASTNMGAYNEQFF.